This T cell receptor (beta chain) was observed in a study of blood T cell repertoires in COVID-19. The data were produced by immunoSEQ multiplex PCR, yet TCRdb's version contains in-frame clones alone and is incomplete. The sample has fewer than 250,000 clones, more than 65% seen once. This clone appeared many times. Germline V gene sequence: CDR1 SNHLY, CDR2 FYNNEI. The CDR3 runs to 16 residues. V was pared by 5 bases and J by 1 base, with 8 bases of the junction left unmatched. This receptor was obtained from a woman aged 45-59 years with acute COVID-19. Sequenced material: PBMCs or T cells enriched from blood (not recorded which). The rearrangement uses TRBV2 and TRBJ1-5; 7 positions match TRBD1. DNA of the CDR3: TGTGCCAGCAGTCGACAGGGTTCGGGGAGCAATCAGCCCCAGCATTTT. Amino acids: CASSRQGSGSNQPQHF.